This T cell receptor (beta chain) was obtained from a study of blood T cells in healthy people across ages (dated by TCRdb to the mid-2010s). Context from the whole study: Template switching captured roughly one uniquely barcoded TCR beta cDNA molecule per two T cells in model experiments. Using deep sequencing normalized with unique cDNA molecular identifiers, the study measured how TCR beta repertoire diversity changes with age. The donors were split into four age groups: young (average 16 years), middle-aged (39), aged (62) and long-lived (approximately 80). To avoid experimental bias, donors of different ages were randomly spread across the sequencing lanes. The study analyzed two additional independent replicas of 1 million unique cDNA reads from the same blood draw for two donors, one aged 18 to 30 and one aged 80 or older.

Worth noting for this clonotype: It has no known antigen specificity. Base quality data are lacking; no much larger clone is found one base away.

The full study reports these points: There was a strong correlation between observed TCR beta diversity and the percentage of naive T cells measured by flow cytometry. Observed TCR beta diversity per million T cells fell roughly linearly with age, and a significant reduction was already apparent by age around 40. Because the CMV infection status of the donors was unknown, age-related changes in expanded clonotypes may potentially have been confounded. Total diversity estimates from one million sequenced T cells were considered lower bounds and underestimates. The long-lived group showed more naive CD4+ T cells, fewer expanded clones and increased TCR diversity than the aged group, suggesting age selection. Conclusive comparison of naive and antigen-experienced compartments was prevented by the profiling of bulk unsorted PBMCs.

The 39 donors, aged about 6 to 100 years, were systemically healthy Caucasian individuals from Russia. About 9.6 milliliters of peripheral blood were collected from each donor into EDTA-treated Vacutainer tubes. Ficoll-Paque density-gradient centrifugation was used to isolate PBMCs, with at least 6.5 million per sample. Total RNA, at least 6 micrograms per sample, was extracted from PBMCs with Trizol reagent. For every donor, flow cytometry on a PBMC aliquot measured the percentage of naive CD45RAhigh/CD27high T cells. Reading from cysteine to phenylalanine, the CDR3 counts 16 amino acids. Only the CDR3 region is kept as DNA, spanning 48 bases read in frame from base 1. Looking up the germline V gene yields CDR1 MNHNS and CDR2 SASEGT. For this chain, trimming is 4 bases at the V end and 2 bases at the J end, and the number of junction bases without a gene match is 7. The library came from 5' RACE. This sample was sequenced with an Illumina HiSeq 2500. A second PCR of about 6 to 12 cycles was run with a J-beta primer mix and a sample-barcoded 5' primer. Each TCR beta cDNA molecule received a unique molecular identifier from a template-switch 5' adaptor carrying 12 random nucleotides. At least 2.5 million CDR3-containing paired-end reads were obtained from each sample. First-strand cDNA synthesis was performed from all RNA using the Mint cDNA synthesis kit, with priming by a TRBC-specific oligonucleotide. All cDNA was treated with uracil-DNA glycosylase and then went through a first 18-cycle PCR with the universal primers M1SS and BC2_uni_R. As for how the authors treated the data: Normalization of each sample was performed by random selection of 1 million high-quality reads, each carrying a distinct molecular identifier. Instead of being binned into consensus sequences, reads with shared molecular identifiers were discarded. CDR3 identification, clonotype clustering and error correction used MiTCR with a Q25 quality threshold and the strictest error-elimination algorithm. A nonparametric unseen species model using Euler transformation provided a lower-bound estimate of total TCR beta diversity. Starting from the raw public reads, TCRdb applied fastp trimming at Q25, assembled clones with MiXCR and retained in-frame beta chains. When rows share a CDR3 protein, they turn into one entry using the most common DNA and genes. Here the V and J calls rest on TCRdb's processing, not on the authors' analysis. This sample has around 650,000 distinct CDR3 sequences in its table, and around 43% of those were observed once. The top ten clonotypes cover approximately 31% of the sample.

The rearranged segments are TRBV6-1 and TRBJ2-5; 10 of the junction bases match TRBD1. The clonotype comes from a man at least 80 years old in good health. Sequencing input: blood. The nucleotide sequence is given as TGTGCCAGCAGTGCAAGGACAGGGGGGCGGCAAGAGACCCAGTACTTC. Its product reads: CASSARTGGRQETQYF.